These T cell receptor beta chains were read from a single sample in a study of blood T cell repertoires in COVID-19. This table comes from immunoSEQ multiplex PCR, and its TCRdb copy is limited to in-frame clones, with some not included. The data contain 250,000 to 300,000 clones, about 91% of them seen just once; the ten biggest clones take up 6.9%. The sample comprised peripheral blood. The receptor set was obtained from a woman in her 30s who had recovered from COVID-19. Both conserved end residues are part of each CDR3. D genes are given only for firm matches. The listing skips clone size in some rows; elsewhere it reads once, few, many or a size class.

clone_size j_call d_call v_call cdr3_length cdr3_aa cdr3_nt
NA TRBJ1-5 TRBD1 TRBV5-1 12 CARTGVNQPQHF TGCGCCAGGACAGGGGTAAATCAGCCCCAGCATTTT
NA TRBJ2-3 TRBD2 TRBV7-9 17 CASSTTRSGRFADTQYF TGTGCCAGCAGCACCACCCGTAGCGGGCGGTTCGCAGATACGCAGTATTTT
NA TRBJ2-3 NA TRBV2 14 CASTWRGGTDTQYF TGTGCCAGCACGTGGAGGGGTGGCACAGATACGCAGTATTTT
once TRBJ1-1 NA TRBV29-1 12 CSVEGPGAEAFF TGCAGCGTTGAGGGTCCCGGGGCTGAAGCTTTCTTT
NA TRBJ1-3 NA TRBV6-5 16 CASSWAQVTTGNTIYF TGTGCCAGCAGTTGGGCACAGGTCACCACTGGAAACACCATATATTTT
NA TRBJ2-1 TRBD2 TRBV27 14 CATQIRGAYNEQFF TGTGCCACCCAGATACGGGGGGCCTACAATGAGCAGTTCTTC
NA TRBJ1-1 NA TRBV5-1 15 CASSLEGAGNTEAFF TGCGCCAGCAGCTTGGAAGGGGCTGGGAACACTGAAGCTTTCTTT
once TRBJ2-3 TRBD2 TRBV5-4 15 CASSSKRGPTDTQYF TGTGCCAGCAGCTCAAAGCGGGGGCCCACAGATACGCAGTATTTT
NA TRBJ2-1 NA TRBV28 12 CASSFQGVEQFF TGTGCCAGCAGTTTCCAAGGGGTAGAGCAGTTCTTC
NA TRBJ1-5 TRBD1 TRBV23-1 16 CAIRDREDCYCQPQHF TGCGCCATCAGAGACAGGGAGGACTGTTACTGTCAGCCCCAGCATTTT
NA TRBJ1-4 NA TRBV30 14 CAWNKRGTNEKLFF TGTGCCTGGAACAAACGGGGGACTAATGAAAAACTGTTTTTT
NA TRBJ1-5 TRBD1 TRBV6-5 13 CASSKTGNQPQHF TGTGCCAGCAGCAAGACAGGGAATCAGCCCCAGCATTTT
NA TRBJ2-4 TRBD1 TRBV2 15 CAGRDRVLAKNIQYF TGTGCCGGACGGGACAGGGTTTTAGCCAAAAACATTCAGTACTTC
NA TRBJ1-6 TRBD1 TRBV27 14 CASSFGRDRGPLHF TGTGCCAGCAGTTTTGGGCGGGACAGGGGGCCCCTCCACTTT
NA TRBJ2-5 NA TRBV7-8 13 CASSRASKETQYF TGTGCCAGCAGCCGTGCGTCCAAAGAGACCCAGTACTTC